The clone carrying this TCR beta chain was observed at least ten times. Its antigen is as yet unknown. In germline, CDR1 is SGHTA, CDR2 FQGNSA. The CDR3 is made up of 16 amino acids. The germline V and J ends were trimmed by 1 base and 1 base, with 11 bases remaining between them. Unique molecular identifiers were used to barcode this TCRbeta library. TCRdb re-derived calls from the PCR reads in MiXCR, one entry per CDR3 protein. The table has 800,000 to 1,000,000 distinct CDR3 sequences, roughly 31% seen once. This sample stems from a study of T-cell reconstitution after alpha-beta-depleted transplantation in children. Study conclusions and caveats: In patients about two months after transplant, alpha-beta T cells reportedly arose from several hundred expanded graft clones.

This clonotype was sampled from a boy under two years old who had a stem cell transplant for SCID, so the T cells may come from the graft donor. The rearrangement uses TRBV7-2 and TRBJ2-1, with D maybe TRBD1 (5 bases). The material sequenced was PBMCs, mostly from graft donor cells, taken 360 days after TCRalphabeta/CD19-depleted stem cell transplant. The CDR3 nucleotides are TGTGCCAGCAGCTTAGGTACAGGTGGGTCCTACAATGAGCAGTTCTTC. As protein: CASSLGTGGSYNEQFF.